These T cell receptor beta chains were read from a single sample in a study of shared clonotypes between healthy human individuals. Profiled with immunoSEQ multiplex PCR; TCRdb holds only in-frame clones, not every one. The table has around 440,000 clones, 77% seen once; the top ten hold around 12%. The specimen sequenced was PBMCs. The receptor source for this set is a woman in her thirties or forties in good health. Some clones in this sample may be carry-over from other donors' samples. CDR3s include the opening cysteine and the closing phenylalanine or tryptophan. The D gene is left open where the match is weak. Size tells how often a clone was seen (once, few, many) or the class of an expanded clone, and some rows leave it out.

TRBV7-9	TRBJ2-1	-	-	CASSLAPNEQFF	TGTGCCAGCAGCTTAGCGCCCAATGAGCAGTTCTTC
TRBV10-3	TRBJ2-2	-	once	CAISVVPPQDGTGELFF	TGTGCCATCAGTGTAGTGCCCCCGCAGGACGGCACCGGGGAGCTGTTTTTT
TRBV11-2	TRBJ2-5	-	few	CASSAGHGSTQYF	TGTGCCAGCAGCGCAGGACACGGGTCGACCCAGTACTTC
TRBV7-8	TRBJ2-1	-	-	CASLLGWGGSNEQFF	TGTGCCAGCCTCCTGGGGTGGGGGGGCTCCAATGAGCAGTTCTTC
TRBV9	TRBJ2-2	-	many	CASSSHTGELFF	TGTGCCAGCAGCTCCCACACCGGGGAGCTGTTTTTT
TRBV6-4	TRBJ2-2	TRBD2	-	CASSVLAGDTGELFF	TGTGCCAGCAGTGTCCTAGCGGGGGACACCGGGGAGCTGTTTTTT
TRBV6-5	TRBJ1-1	-	-	CASSYGGQNTEAFF	TGTGCCAGCAGTTACGGGGGACAGAACACTGAAGCTTTCTTT
TRBV4-1	TRBJ2-7	-	-	CASSRERASSYEQYF	TGCGCCAGCAGCCGAGAGCGGGCCAGCTCCTACGAGCAGTACTTC
TRBV2	TRBJ2-7	-	-	CASSPGAGNREQYF	TGTGCCAGCAGCCCGGGAGCGGGTAATCGCGAGCAGTACTTC
TRBV11-2	TRBJ2-7	TRBD2	-	CASSSETSGGIYEQYF	TGTGCCAGCAGCTCTGAGACTAGCGGGGGAATCTACGAGCAGTACTTC
TRBV7-9	TRBJ1-2	-	few	CASSLEPVGYTF	TGTGCCAGCAGCTTAGAGCCGGTTGGCTACACCTTC
TRBV21-1	TRBJ2-2	-	-	CASLSLTGELFF	TGTGCCAGCTTATCTCTTACCGGGGAGCTGTTTTTT
TRBV5-1	TRBJ2-5	TRBD2	-	CASSLGLARETQYF	TGCGCCAGCAGCTTAGGACTAGCCAGGGAGACCCAGTACTTC
TRBV5-6	TRBJ1-3	-	-	CASSLDTGGSGNTIYF	TGTGCCAGCAGCTTGGATACGGGAGGGTCTGGAAACACCATATATTTT
TRBV18	TRBJ2-3	-	-	CASSPSGDTQYF	TGTGCCAGCTCACCTTCAGGGGATACGCAGTATTTT
TRBV29-1	TRBJ1-5	TRBD1	-	CSTRTGNQPQHF	TGCAGCACCCGGACAGGGAATCAGCCCCAGCATTTT
TRBV4-2	TRBJ2-7	-	-	CASSQEGEALWLEQYF	TGTGCCAGCAGCCAAGAAGGGGAGGCTCTGTGGTTAGAGCAGTACTTC
TRBV6-4	TRBJ2-1	TRBD2	few	CASSDSAGVGEQFF	TGTGCCAGCAGTGACTCTGCGGGAGTAGGGGAGCAGTTCTTC
TRBV7-9	TRBJ2-7	-	-	CASSPQTGTYEQYF	TGTGCCAGCAGCCCCCAGACAGGTACCTACGAGCAGTACTTC
TRBV5-1	TRBJ1-5	TRBD1	-	CASSLTGVQPQHF	TGCGCCAGCAGCTTGACAGGGGTGCAGCCCCAGCATTTT
TRBV5-5	TRBJ1-2	TRBD1	-	CASREGTGANAYGYTF	TGTGCCAGCAGGGAGGGGACAGGGGCTAATGCCTATGGCTACACCTTC
TRBV7-8	TRBJ2-1	TRBD2	once	CASRRLAGFQYNEQFF	TGTGCCAGCAGACGACTAGCGGGATTTCAATACAATGAGCAGTTCTTC
TRBV7-9	TRBJ1-1	-	-	CASSLGGGSTEAFF	TGTGCCAGCAGCTTAGGGGGTGGTAGCACTGAAGCTTTCTTT
TRBV5-1	TRBJ2-7	-	-	CASSLQGHEQYF	TGCGCCAGCAGCTTGCAGGGCCACGAGCAGTACTTC
TRBV5-1	TRBJ2-7	TRBD2	-	CASSVDTIAGFTYEQYF	TGCGCCAGCAGCGTGGATACAATAGCGGGCTTCACCTACGAGCAGTACTTC
TRBV5-1	TRBJ2-5	TRBD2	once	CASSLSGTSGSAQETQYF	TGCGCCAGCAGCTTGTCGGGGACTAGCGGGAGTGCCCAAGAGACCCAGTACTTC
TRBV7-3	TRBJ2-1	-	-	CASSQIQGYNEQFF	TGTGCCAGCAGTCAGATACAGGGTTACAATGAGCAGTTCTTC
TRBV18	TRBJ1-1	TRBD1	-	CASSPGQGAEAFF	TGTGCCAGCTCACCCGGACAGGGGGCTGAAGCTTTCTTT
TRBV5-4	TRBJ2-1	TRBD2	-	CASSHPGTSGDNEQFF	TGTGCCAGCAGCCACCCCGGGACTAGCGGGGACAATGAGCAGTTCTTC
TRBV7-3	TRBJ2-3	TRBD2	-	CASAAGGTDTQYF	TGTGCCAGCGCAGCGGGAGGCACAGATACGCAGTATTTT
TRBV27	TRBJ2-1	-	few	CASSSAEETVFFNEQFF	TGTGCCAGCAGTTCGGCTGAGGAGACGGTATTCTTCAATGAGCAGTTCTTC
TRBV5-1	TRBJ2-7	TRBD2	once	CASSLGTSGRANEQYF	TGCGCCAGCAGCTTGGGGACTAGCGGGAGGGCCAACGAGCAGTACTTC
TRBV19	TRBJ2-7	TRBD2	-	CASSLLAGGPVEQYF	TGTGCCAGTAGCTTACTAGCGGGAGGGCCGGTCGAGCAGTACTTC
TRBV5-1	TRBJ2-4	-	-	CASSLDTEKNIQYF	TGCGCCAGCAGCTTGGACACAGAAAAAAACATTCAGTACTTC
TRBV4-2	TRBJ1-2	-	-	CASSQDLTEPNYGYTF	TGTGCCAGCAGCCAAGATCTGACAGAACCAAACTATGGCTACACCTTC
TRBV6-1	TRBJ1-2	TRBD1	-	CASSERGTGNYGYTF	TGTGCCAGCAGTGAACGTGGGACAGGAAACTATGGCTACACCTTC
TRBV18	TRBJ1-2	TRBD1	-	CASSPRDRTNYTF	TGTGCCAGCTCACCCCGGGACAGGACTAACTACACCTTC
TRBV10-3	TRBJ1-1	-	-	CAIARGPEAFF	TGTGCCATAGCTCGGGGGCCGGAAGCTTTCTTT
TRBV30	TRBJ2-6	-	-	CAWSPHVSGANVLTF	TGTGCCTGGAGTCCCCATGTCTCTGGGGCCAACGTCCTGACTTTC
TRBV28	TRBJ2-2	-	-	CASSPSRAGELFF	TGTGCCAGCAGTCCCTCTAGGGCCGGGGAGCTGTTTTTT
TRBV28	TRBJ1-1	-	-	CASSYIAAAGETEAFF	TGTGCCAGCAGCTACATAGCGGCGGCAGGGGAAACTGAAGCTTTCTTT
TRBV14	TRBJ1-4	-	many	CASSQDPGFLGAHNEKLFF	TGTGCCAGCAGCCAAGATCCTGGTTTTCTCGGGGCCCATAATGAAAAACTGTTTTTT
TRBV30	TRBJ1-1	-	once	CAWSTNLGTEAFF	TGTGCCTGGAGTACAAACTTAGGGACTGAAGCTTTCTTT
TRBV7-8	TRBJ2-3	TRBD1	many	CASSGVRRGQGTDTQYF	TGTGCCAGCAGCGGGGTGAGAAGGGGACAGGGCACAGATACGCAGTATTTT
TRBV9	TRBJ1-2	-	-	CASSVDSYGYTF	TGTGCCAGCAGCGTGGACAGCTATGGCTACACCTTC
TRBV28	TRBJ1-2	-	-	CASSLNYGYTF	TGTGCCAGCAGTTTAAACTATGGCTACACCTTC
TRBV2	TRBJ2-2	-	-	CASSGVAGTGELFF	TGTGCCAGCAGTGGAGTTGCTGGCACCGGGGAGCTGTTTTTT
TRBV30	TRBJ2-1	-	-	CAWRTTGPSSYNEQFF	TGTGCCTGGAGGACCACAGGGCCAAGCTCCTACAATGAGCAGTTCTTC
TRBV29-1	TRBJ2-1	TRBD1	-	CSVGQGAFNEQFF	TGCAGCGTGGGACAGGGGGCTTTCAATGAGCAGTTCTTC
TRBV4-2	TRBJ2-3	TRBD2	-	CASSQSPGLASTDTQYF	TGTGCCAGCAGCCAGAGTCCGGGACTAGCCAGCACAGATACGCAGTATTTT
TRBV27	TRBJ2-3	-	few	CASSLSEGHTDTQYF	TGTGCCAGCAGTTTATCGGAGGGCCACACAGATACGCAGTATTTT
TRBV2	TRBJ1-2	-	few	CASRASLGANYGYTF	TGTGCCAGCAGGGCATCGCTAGGGGCTAACTATGGCTACACCTTC